One sample yielded the 29 T cell receptor beta chains listed below, sequenced in a study of preoperative IRX-2 immunotherapy in early breast cancer. Treatment here: preoperative locoregional IRX-2 cytokine immunotherapy. TCRdb's table, derived via immunoSEQ multiplex PCR, lists solely in-frame clones and lacks some. This table has roughly 62,000 clones, less than 95% appearing once. This material was collected from a patient treated with IRX-2 immunotherapy. Source of these receptors: a human donor with breast cancer.

This clone has a single count. This chain connects TRBV11-2 to TRBJ2-5, with D maybe TRBD2 (5 bases). Trimming shortened V by 3 bases and J by 3 bases, and 11 bases separated the two germline ends. This CDR3 is built from 14 residues. CDR1 is SGHAT and CDR2 is FQNNGV in the germline V gene. The CDR3 DNA reads TGTGCCAGCAGCTTCGTCCAGCGGAAAGAGACCCAGTACTTC. It encodes CASSFVQRKETQYF.

The gene calls are TRBV14 and TRBJ2-5; 7 positions match TRBD2. Trimming took 1 base from V and 6 from J; bases not matched to a gene: 11. The CDR3 has 16 amino acids. Per the germline V gene, CDR1 is SGHDN and CDR2 is FVKESK. The CDR3 bases are TGTGCCAGCAGCCAAGCGACAGCGGGAACTAGAAAGACCCAGTACTTC. This sequence encodes CASSQATAGTRKTQYF.

The chain has TRBV7-2 and TRBJ2-2; D possibly corresponds to TRBD1 (8 bases). This CDR3 region has 17 residues. V was cut by 4 bases and J by 1 base, with 16 bases left in between. Germline V gene lookup returns CDR1 SGHTA and CDR2 FQGNSA. CDR3 sequence (DNA): TGTGCCAGCAGCTCCCGTACAGGGGGGGTGAACACCGGGGAGCTGTTTTTT. Amino acids: CASSSRTGGVNTGELFF.

This clone appeared a few times. J is TRBJ1-1 and V is TRBV4-3; D is unclear. Germline V CDR1 and CDR2: LGHNA, YSLEER. The CDR3 has 14 amino acids. Trimming cost V 1 base and J 3 bases, with 9 bases left between them. This chain's CDR3 is CASSQVVVYTEAFF. The CDR3 coding sequence is TGCGCCAGCAGCCAAGTTGTGGTGTACACTGAAGCTTTCTTT.

The rearrangement uses TRBV7-3 and TRBJ2-7; 7 bases are shared with TRBD2. CDR3 length: 16 residues. CDR1 and CDR2 (germline): SGHTA, FQGTGA. V dropped 5 bases and J dropped 1; count of bases not matched to a gene: 11. Written as DNA, the CDR3 is TGTGCCAGCAGCCCCCACGGGCGGGGGATTTCCTACGAGCAGTACTTC. Its translation is CASSPHGRGISYEQYF.

Within the sample, this clone is medium-sized. The chain couples TRBV12-5 to TRBJ2-2; D perhaps matches TRBD1 (5 bases). Germline V gives CDR1 LGHNT, CDR2 FRNRAP. This CDR3 comprises 13 residues. The ends were cut back, 6 bases at V and 1 base at J, with 6 bases in the middle. The CDR3 here is CASGDRNTGELFF. In nucleotides, the CDR3 is TGTGCTAGTGGAGACAGGAACACCGGGGAGCTGTTTTTT. Full variable domain (missing parts from reference TRBV12-5 and TRBJ2-2): DARVTQTPRHKVTEMGQEVTMRCQPILGHNTVFWYRQTMMQGLELLAYFRNRAPLDDSGMPKDRFSAEMPDATLATLKIQPSEPRDSAVYFCASGDRNTGELFFGEGSRLTVL.

On this clone: One junction end does not reproduce the germline sequence, and a read error may be involved. This chain's CDR3 is CASRQDLEGAYEQYF. As DNA, the CDR3 is TGTGCCAGCAGACAAGACCTGGAAGGAGCCTACGAGCAGTACTTC. The chain recombines TRBV4-2 with TRBJ2-7; D is ambiguous. CDR3 size: 15 residues. Germline lookup yields CDR1 LGHNA and CDR2 YNFKEQ.

This rearrangement joins TRBV11-3 to TRBJ2-1; TRBD2 aligns across 7 bases. This CDR3 comprises 15 residues. The junction had 7 bases not matched to a gene; V was cut back by 2 bases and J by 6 bases. CDR1 is SGHNT and CDR2 is YENEEA in the germline V gene. In nucleotides, the CDR3 is TGTGCCAGCAGCTTATCTGCGGGGGTGGGCAATGAGCAGTTCTTC. Protein sequence: CASSLSAGVGNEQFF.

V gene TRBV7-2 combines with J gene TRBJ2-7, with 8 positions matching TRBD1. This CDR3 has 14 residues. Looked up from germline, CDR1 is SGHTA and CDR2 is FQGNSA. V lost 5 bases to trimming and J lost 2 bases; unmatched junction nucleotides: 5. For the CDR3, the DNA is TGTGCCAGCAGCACTTACAGGGGGACCTACGAGCAGTACTTC. It encodes CASSTYRGTYEQYF. Drawing the rest from reference TRBV7-2 and TRBJ2-7, the complete variable domain is GAGVSQSPSNKVTEKGKDVELRCDPISGHTALYWYRQSLGQGLEFLIYFQGNSAPDKSGLPSDRFSAERTGGSVSTLTIQRTQQEDSAVYLCASSTYRGTYEQYFGPGTRLTVT.

The V gene is TRBV7-3, the J gene TRBJ2-2, with 10 bases lining up with TRBD2. J lost 3 bases, V lost 5 bases, and 9 bases had no gene match. CDR3 length equals 17 residues. Germline-derived CDR1 and CDR2 are SGHTA and FQGTGA. The CDR3 nucleotides are TGTGCCAGCAGCCCAAGGGAGCGGGGGGGCGACACCGGGGAGCTGTTTTTT. Encoded protein: CASSPRERGGDTGELFF.

The rearrangement links TRBV21-1 to TRBJ2-3. TRBV21-1 is a pseudogene. There are 16 residues in the CDR3. CDR3 residues: CASSGPRGPAGYTQYF. CDR3 coding DNA: TGTGCCAGCAGCGGTCCTCGGGGGCCCGCGGGTTATACGCAGTATTTT.

This clone was observed once. V usage is TRBV6-5 and J usage is TRBJ2-7; TRBD1 aligns across 7 bases. The V and J ends lost 6 bases and 4 bases, in that order; junction bases with no gene match: 9. The CDR3 contains 14 residues. Germline CDR1 reads MNHEY; CDR2 reads SVGAGI. The CDR3: CASRPGQYTYEQYF. DNA for the CDR3: TGTGCCAGCAGACCGGGACAGTATACATACGAGCAGTACTTC.

The chain links TRBV28 to TRBJ1-5; TRBD1 is a possible D gene (5 bases). Trimming removed 7 bases from V and 2 bases from J, with 15 bases in between. The length of the CDR3 is 15 residues. Germline CDR1 reads MDHEN; CDR2 reads SYDVKM. This CDR3 reads CASILVRGGNQPQHF. As DNA, the CDR3 is TGTGCCAGCATTCTCGTGCGGGGCGGCAATCAGCCCCAGCATTTT.

This chain joins TRBV19 and TRBJ2-3; a weak D match, TRBD1 (5 bases). Germline V gene data show CDR1 as LNHDA and CDR2 as SQIVND (reference sequence). V was clipped by 1 base and J by 8 bases, with 10 bases between them. The CDR3 spans 13 residues. The CDR3 loop is CASSIVGARTQYF. The CDR3 DNA follows: TGTGCCAGTAGTATAGTAGGGGCCCGTACGCAGTATTTT.

The genes are TRBV29-1 and TRBJ1-5, with D perhaps TRBD1 (5 bases). CDR3 length equals 12 residues. Germline-derived CDR1 and CDR2 are SQVTM and ANQGSEA. V gave up 6 bases and J gave up 4 bases, with 10 bases separating them. The CDR3 region has the DNA TGCAGCGTGGCGGGGCCAAATCAGCCCCAGCATTTT. Translating it yields CSVAGPNQPQHF.

This chain uses TRBV9 with TRBJ1-1; no clear D. The CDR3 extends over 13 amino acids. Trimming pared 4 bases from V and 5 bases from J, leaving 12 bases between. Germline values: CDR1 SGDLS, CDR2 YYNGEE. The CDR3 DNA is TGTGCCAGCAGCCTAAGTGGGTTTACTGAAGCTTTCTTT. Translating it yields CASSLSGFTEAFF. Variable domain in full (rest from reference TRBV9 and TRBJ1-1): DSGVTQTPKHLITATGQRVTLRCSPRSGDLSVYWYQQSLDQGLQFLIQYYNGEERAKGNILERFSAQQFPDLHSELNLSSLELGDSALYFCASSLSGFTEAFFGQGTRLTVV.

V usage is TRBV30 and J usage is TRBJ1-1; unclear D gene. This CDR3 is built from 15 residues. Trimming cost V 2 bases and J 2 bases, with 15 bases left between them. The germline V gene encodes CDR1 GTSNPN and CDR2 SVGIG (reference sequence). The CDR3 sequence: CAWSWDYGPNTEAFF. As DNA, the CDR3 is TGTGCCTGGAGTTGGGATTACGGGCCCAACACTGAAGCTTTCTTT. Complete variable domain (other parts from reference TRBV30 and TRBJ1-1): SQTIHQWPATLVQPVGSPLSLECTVEGTSNPNLYWYRQAAGRGLQLLFYSVGIGQISSEVPQNLSASRPQDRQFILSSKKLLLSDSGFYLCAWSWDYGPNTEAFFGQGTRLTVV.

Concerning this clone itself: Other DNA sequences in this sample translate to the same CDR3. CDR3 nucleotides: TGTGCCAGCAGCGTAGCCTCCACAGATACGCAGTATTTT. Translation: CASSVASTDTQYF. This chain uses TRBV9 with TRBJ2-3; D unclear. Germline V gene lookup returns CDR1 SGDLS and CDR2 YYNGEE. The CDR3 contains 13 residues. Trimming cost V 0 bases and J 2 bases, with 4 bases left between them. Full variable domain (remainder filled in from reference TRBV9 and TRBJ2-3): DSGVTQTPKHLITATGQRVTLRCSPRSGDLSVYWYQQSLDQGLQFLIQYYNGEERAKGNILERFSAQQFPDLHSELNLSSLELGDSALYFCASSVASTDTQYFGPGTRLTVL.

The chain has TRBV27 and TRBJ2-7, with 8 bases identical to TRBD1. V was pared by 5 bases and J by 4 bases, with 7 bases of the junction left unmatched. The CDR3 has 14 residues. Germline loops: CDR1 MNHEY, CDR2 SMNVEV (reference sequence). The CDR3 sequence is CASSNPGGAYEQYF. DNA for the CDR3: TGTGCCAGCAGTAACCCAGGGGGCGCGTACGAGCAGTACTTC.

This chain connects TRBV15 to TRBJ1-2; D call uncertain. Trimming removed 0 bases at V and 7 bases at J, with 9 bases between. Per the germline V gene, CDR1 is LNHNV and CDR2 is YYDKDF (reference sequence). The CDR3 is 13 amino acids. The CDR3 DNA is TGTGCCACCAGCAGAGATCACTTGGGTGGCTACACCTTC. Its protein product is CATSRDHLGGYTF.

This sequence joins TRBV7-6 and TRBJ2-7; D ambiguous. There are 12 residues in the CDR3. The germline V and J ends were trimmed by 6 bases and 5 bases, with 11 bases remaining between them. Germline V gene sequence: CDR1 SGHVS, CDR2 FNYEAQ. The CDR3 protein is CASSATVDEQYF. CDR3 bases: TGTGCCAGCAGTGCGACGGTGGACGAGCAGTACTTC.

This clone was detected only once. The chain employs TRBV5-6 and TRBJ2-5; 8 bases agree with TRBD2. The CDR3 is 13 amino acids. Germline CDR1 SGHDT, CDR2 YYEEEE. J gave up 14 bases and V 2 bases, and 11 bases lay outside the gene matches. As DNA, the CDR3 is TGTGCCAGCAGCTTCTCTAGCGGGTGGACCGGTTACTTC. It encodes CASSFSSGWTGYF.

The J gene is TRBJ1-3, the V gene TRBV19; D unresolved. V was shortened by 1 base and J by 0 bases, with 10 bases between the two germline ends. The CDR3 covers 16 residues. Germline assignment: CDR1 LNHDA and CDR2 SQIVND (reference sequence). The CDR3 sequence is CASSIGSGVSGNTIYF. CDR3 DNA sequence: TGTGCCAGTAGTATAGGTTCCGGAGTCTCTGGAAACACCATATATTTT. The full variable domain, its missing parts supplied by reference TRBV19 and TRBJ1-3, is DGGITQSPKYLFRKEGQNVTLSCEQNLNHDAMYWYRQDPGQGLRLIYYSQIVNDFQKGDIAEGYSVSREKKESFPLTVTSAQKNPTAFYLCASSIGSGVSGNTIYFGEGSWLTVV.

This chain connects TRBV4-1 to TRBJ2-7, with D perhaps matching TRBD1 (6 bases). Trimming left V 4 bases short and J 0 bases short, with 28 bases between. The CDR3 consists of 20 residues. The germline CDR1 and CDR2 sequences are MGHRA and YSYEKL. CDR3 amino acids: CASSLQPGTNFVYPSYEQYF. CDR3 DNA: TGCGCCAGCAGCCTCCAACCCGGGACAAACTTCGTATACCCCTCCTACGAGCAGTACTTC.

The gene calls are TRBV9 and TRBJ1-2; no reliable D call. Trimming pared 4 bases from V and 0 bases from J, leaving 4 bases between. The CDR3 has 12 amino acids. Germline V gives CDR1 SGDLS, CDR2 YYNGEE. The CDR3 protein is CASSRANYGYTF. CDR3 bases: TGTGCCAGCAGCCGCGCTAACTATGGCTACACCTTC.

The CDR3 DNA reads as TGTGCCAGCAGCTTAATTATTGGAGCGGCCCATGGCTACACCTTC. Translated, it gives CASSLIIGAAHGYTF. The chain is built from TRBV7-2 and TRBJ1-2; D not resolved. Germline CDR1 SGHTA, CDR2 FQGNSA. The V and J ends lost 2 bases and 6 bases respectively, with 16 bases between them. The CDR3 extends over 15 amino acids.

The gene calls are TRBV9 and TRBJ2-5, with 10 positions matching TRBD2. The CDR3 has 15 residues. J gave up 2 bases and V 0 bases, and 1 base lay outside the gene matches. Germline V gene lookup returns CDR1 SGDLS and CDR2 YYNGEE. The CDR3 DNA sequence: TGTGCCAGCAGCGTAGTTAGCGGGGGGCAAGAGACCCAGTACTTC. Residues: CASSVVSGGQETQYF.

This clone has just one count. CDR3 sequence (DNA): TGTGCCAGTACCAACATTCAGAATCAGCCCCAGCATTTT. This gives the protein CASTNIQNQPQHF. The chain combines TRBV19 with TRBJ1-5; D ambiguous. This CDR3 has 13 amino acids. Per the germline V gene, CDR1 is LNHDA and CDR2 is SQIVND (reference sequence). V was shortened by 7 bases and J by 4 bases, with 11 bases between the two germline ends.

The rearrangement uses TRBV19 and TRBJ2-2; 12 nucleotides align to TRBD2. The CDR3 contains 18 residues. V lost 3 bases to trimming and J lost 3 bases; unmatched junction nucleotides: 8. CDR1 LNHDA and CDR2 SQIVND come from the germline V gene (reference sequence). The CDR3 nucleotides read TGTGCCAGTAGTATTCCCCCGGGACTAGCGGGTTACACCGGGGAGCTGTTTTTT. As protein: CASSIPPGLAGYTGELFF.